The entry below describes one T cell receptor (beta chain). This record comes from a study of T cells expressing NK-cell markers. TCRdb reanalyzed the 5' RACE reads, giving one entry per CDR3 protein sequence and no DNA. The table for this sample gives 350,000 to 450,000 distinct CDR3 sequences. Germline V lookup: CDR1 SGHRS, CDR2 YFSETQ. The length of the CDR3 is 11 residues. The chain employs TRBV5-1 and TRBJ2-1. The sequenced material came from blood T cells: a sorted CD56 or NKG2C T cell subset, CD4+ or CD8+ T cells, or bulk PBMC T cells (not recorded which). This sequence was found in a man aged 18 to 69 in good health. Here the CDR3 reads CASRGANEQFF.